This T cell receptor (beta chain) was obtained from a study of cytomegalovirus exposure and HLA in healthy donors. CDR1 and CDR2 (germline): SEHNR, FQNEAQ (reference sequence). V dropped 5 bases and J dropped 4; count of bases not matched to a gene: 18. This CDR3 region has 18 residues. A word on this clone: The antigen is not known.

Study-wide findings and caveats: A highly shared variant cluster was judged a likely technical artifact.

Nominally healthy donors were sampled, though unrecorded immune exposures were likely. PCR primers comprised 60 Vbeta and 13 Jbeta primers. Produced via immunoSEQ multiplex PCR; TCRdb's table is partial and in-frame only. The sample has around 190,000 clones; approximately 85% are singletons. This sequence joins TRBV7-9 and TRBJ2-3, with 7 nucleotides matching TRBD1. The TCR comes from a woman aged 50 to 65 in good health and CMV-seronegative. Sequenced: PBMCs. CDR3: CASSMGQSQGPNPDTQYF. The CDR3 region has the DNA TGTGCCAGCAGCATGGGCCAGTCACAGGGGCCCAACCCAGATACGCAGTATTTT.